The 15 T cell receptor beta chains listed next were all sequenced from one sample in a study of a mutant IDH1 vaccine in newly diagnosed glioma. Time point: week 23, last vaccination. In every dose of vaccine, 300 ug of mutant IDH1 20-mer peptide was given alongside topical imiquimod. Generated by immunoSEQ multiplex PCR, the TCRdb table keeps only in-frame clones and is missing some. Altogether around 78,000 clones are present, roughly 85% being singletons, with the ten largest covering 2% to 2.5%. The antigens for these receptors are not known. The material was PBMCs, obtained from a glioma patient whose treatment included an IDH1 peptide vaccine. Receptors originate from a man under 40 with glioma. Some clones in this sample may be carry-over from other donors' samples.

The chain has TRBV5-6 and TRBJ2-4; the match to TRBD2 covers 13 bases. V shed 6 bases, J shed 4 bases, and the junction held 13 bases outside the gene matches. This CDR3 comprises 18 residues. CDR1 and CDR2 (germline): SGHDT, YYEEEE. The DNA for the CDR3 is TGTGCCAGCACCGACTTTGGACTAGCGGGAGAATTTAAAAACATTCAGTACTTC. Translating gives CASTDFGLAGEFKNIQYF. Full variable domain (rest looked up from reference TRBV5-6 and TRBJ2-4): DAGVTQSPTHLIKTRGQQVTLRCSPKSGHDTVSWYQQALGQGPQFIFQYYEEEERQRGNFPDRFSGHQFPNYSSELNVNALLLGDSALYLCASTDFGLAGEFKNIQYFGAGTRLSVL.

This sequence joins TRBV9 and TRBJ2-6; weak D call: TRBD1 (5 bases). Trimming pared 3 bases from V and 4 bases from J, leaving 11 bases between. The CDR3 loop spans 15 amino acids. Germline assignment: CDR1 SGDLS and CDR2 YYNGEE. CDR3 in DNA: TGTGCCAGCAGCGCCAGGGATGAGGGGGCCAACGTCCTGACTTTC. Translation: CASSARDEGANVLTF.

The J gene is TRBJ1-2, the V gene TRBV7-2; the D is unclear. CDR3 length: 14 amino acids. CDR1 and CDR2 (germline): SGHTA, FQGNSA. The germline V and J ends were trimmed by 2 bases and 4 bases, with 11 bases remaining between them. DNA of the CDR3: TGTGCCAGCAGCTTAATTCCGGCCTTCTATGGCTACACCTTC. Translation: CASSLIPAFYGYTF.

CDR3 in amino acids: CASSLSVPQGVGETQYF. The CDR3 coding sequence is TGTGCCAGCAGTTTATCGGTCCCCCAGGGGGTGGGAGAGACCCAGTACTTC. The J gene is TRBJ2-5, the V gene TRBV27; 7 bases fit TRBD1. Per germline, CDR1 MNHEY and CDR2 SMNVEV (reference sequence). J lost 4 bases, V lost 0 bases, and 11 bases had no gene match. The CDR3 sequence is 17 residues long.

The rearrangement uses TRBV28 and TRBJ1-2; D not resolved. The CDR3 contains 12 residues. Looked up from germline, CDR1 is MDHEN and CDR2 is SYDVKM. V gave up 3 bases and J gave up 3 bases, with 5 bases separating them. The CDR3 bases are TGTGCCAGCAGTTTTAGGGACTATGGCTACACCTTC. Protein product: CASSFRDYGYTF.

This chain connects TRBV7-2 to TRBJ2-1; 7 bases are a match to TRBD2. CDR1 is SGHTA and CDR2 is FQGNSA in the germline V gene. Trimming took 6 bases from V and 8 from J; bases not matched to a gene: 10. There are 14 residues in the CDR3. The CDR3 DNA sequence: TGTGCCAGCAGTGACCGGGAGGACTGGGATGAGCAGTTCTTC. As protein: CASSDREDWDEQFF. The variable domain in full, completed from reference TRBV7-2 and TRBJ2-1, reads GAGVSQSPSNKVTEKGKDVELRCDPISGHTALYWYRQSLGQGLEFLIYFQGNSAPDKSGLPSDRFSAERTGGSVSTLTIQRTQQEDSAVYLCASSDREDWDEQFFGPGTRLTVL.

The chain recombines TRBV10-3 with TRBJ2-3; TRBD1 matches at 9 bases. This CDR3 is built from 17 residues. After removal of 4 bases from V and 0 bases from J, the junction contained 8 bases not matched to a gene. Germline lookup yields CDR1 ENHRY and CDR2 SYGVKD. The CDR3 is CAISVTRTGASTDTQYF. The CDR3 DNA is TGTGCCATCAGTGTTACTAGGACAGGGGCTAGCACAGATACGCAGTATTTT.

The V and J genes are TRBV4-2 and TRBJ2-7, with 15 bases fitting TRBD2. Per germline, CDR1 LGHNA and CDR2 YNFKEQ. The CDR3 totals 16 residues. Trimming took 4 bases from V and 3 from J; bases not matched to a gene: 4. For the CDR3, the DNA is TGTGCCAGCAGCCCTGGACTAGCGGGAGGGGGCTACGAGCAGTACTTC. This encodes CASSPGLAGGGYEQYF.

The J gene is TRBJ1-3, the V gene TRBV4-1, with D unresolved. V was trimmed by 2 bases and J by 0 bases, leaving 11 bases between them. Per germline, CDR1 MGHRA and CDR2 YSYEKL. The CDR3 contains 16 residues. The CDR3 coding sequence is TGCGCCAGCAGCCAACCCCCCAGCCTCTCTGGAAACACCATATATTTT. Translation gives CASSQPPSLSGNTIYF.

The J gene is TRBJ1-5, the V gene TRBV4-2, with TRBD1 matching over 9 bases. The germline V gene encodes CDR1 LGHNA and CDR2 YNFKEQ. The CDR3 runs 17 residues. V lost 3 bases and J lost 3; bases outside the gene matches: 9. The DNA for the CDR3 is TGTGCCAGCAGCCACGGTGCTTGGGACAGGGACAATCAGCCCCAGCATTTT. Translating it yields CASSHGAWDRDNQPQHF.

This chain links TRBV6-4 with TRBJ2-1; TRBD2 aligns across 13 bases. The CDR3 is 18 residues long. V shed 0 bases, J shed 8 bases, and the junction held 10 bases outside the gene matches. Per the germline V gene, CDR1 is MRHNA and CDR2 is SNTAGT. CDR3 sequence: CASSDSPRLAGGMDEQFF. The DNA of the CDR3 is TGTGCCAGCAGTGACTCCCCTAGACTAGCGGGGGGCATGGATGAGCAGTTCTTC.

The CDR3 is CASSLASTMNTEAFF. The CDR3 nucleotides read TGTGCCAGCAGCTTGGCCTCGACAATGAACACTGAAGCTTTCTTT. V usage is TRBV5-5 and J usage is TRBJ1-1; D is unresolved. In germline, CDR1 is SGHKS, CDR2 YYEKEE (reference sequence). Trimming removed 0 bases from V and 0 bases from J, with 9 bases in between. The CDR3 runs to 15 residues.

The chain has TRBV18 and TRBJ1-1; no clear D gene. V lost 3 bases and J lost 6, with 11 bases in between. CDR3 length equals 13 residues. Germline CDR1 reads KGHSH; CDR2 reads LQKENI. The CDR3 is CASSPSIGSEAFF. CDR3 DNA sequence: TGTGCCAGCTCACCGAGTATAGGCTCTGAAGCTTTCTTT.

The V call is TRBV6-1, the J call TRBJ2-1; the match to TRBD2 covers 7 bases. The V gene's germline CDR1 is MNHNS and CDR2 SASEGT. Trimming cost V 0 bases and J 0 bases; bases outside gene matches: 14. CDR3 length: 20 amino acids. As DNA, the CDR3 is TGTGCCAGCAGTGAAGCGGGTCGGGCTAGCGGCCTTAGCTCCTACAATGAGCAGTTCTTC. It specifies CASSEAGRASGLSSYNEQFF.

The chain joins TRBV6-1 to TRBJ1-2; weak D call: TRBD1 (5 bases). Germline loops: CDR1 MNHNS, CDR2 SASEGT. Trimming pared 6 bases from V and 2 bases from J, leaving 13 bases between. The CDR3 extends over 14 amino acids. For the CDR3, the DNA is TGTGCCAGCAGCAGGGACGGGACCAACTATGGCTACACCTTC. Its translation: CASSRDGTNYGYTF.